This record concerns one T cell receptor (beta chain) sequence. The data were produced by immunoSEQ multiplex PCR, yet TCRdb's version contains in-frame clones alone and is incomplete. This sample yields 120,000 or so clones, of which about 90% are seen a single time; just under 3% belongs to the top ten. These data originate in a study of control samples from healthy donors and cancer patients. Sequences were obtained from blood. This TCR was recovered from a man aged 60-69 years in good health.

CDR3 sequence: CASSRGLLSTDTQYF. The CDR3 DNA sequence: TGTGCCAGCAGCAGGGGACTCCTAAGCACAGATACGCAGTATTTT. The rearrangement links TRBV7-2 to TRBJ2-3; a weak D match, TRBD2 (6 bases). The CDR3 extends over 15 amino acids. CDR1 and CDR2 from the germline V gene are SGHTA and FQGNSA. The V end lost 5 bases, the J end lost 0 bases, and 12 bases lay between the germline ends. Using reference TRBV7-2 and TRBJ2-3 for the parts outside the CDR3, the full variable domain is GAGVSQSPSNKVTEKGKDVELRCDPISGHTALYWYRQSLGQGLEFLIYFQGNSAPDKSGLPSDRFSAERTGGSVSTLTIQRTQQEDSAVYLCASSRGLLSTDTQYFGPGTRLTVL.